This is a list of T cell receptor beta chains from one sample in a study of shared clonotypes between healthy human individuals. TCRdb's copy holds only in-frame clones and misses some; the assay was immunoSEQ multiplex PCR. The profile shows 300,000 to 350,000 clones, 73% of them singletons. The sequenced material came from memory CD4+ T cells sorted from blood. The receptors were sampled from a man between 25 and 39 years old in good health. CDR3s include the opening cysteine and the closing phenylalanine or tryptophan. A D gene is named only where the DNA matches it firmly. A clone size is listed for some rows: how often the clone was seen (once, few, many), or a class if it is expanded.

abundance	d_gene	v_gene	j_gene	CDR3aa	CDR3nt
NA	TRBD2	TRBV29-1	TRBJ2-5	CSASPWRGGRLGTQYF	TGCAGCGCCTCACCCTGGCGCGGGGGGAGACTTGGGACCCAGTACTTC
NA	NA	TRBV7-8	TRBJ2-5	CASSFDKPRSRRTQYF	TGTGCCAGCAGCTTCGATAAGCCTCGTTCCCGGAGGACCCAGTACTTC
NA	TRBD1	TRBV5-6	TRBJ2-5	CASSLQGAETQYF	TGTGCCAGCAGCTTGCAGGGGGCAGAGACCCAGTACTTC
few	NA	TRBV4-2	TRBJ2-3	CASSPHPWGASTDTQYF	TGTGCCAGCAGCCCGCACCCATGGGGGGCTAGCACAGATACGCAGTATTTT
NA	NA	TRBV18	TRBJ1-1	CASSPSHMNTEAFF	TGTGCCAGCTCACCAAGTCACATGAACACTGAAGCTTTCTTT
NA	NA	TRBV30	TRBJ2-7	CAWSHSSYEQYF	TGTGCCTGGAGTCACAGCTCCTACGAGCAGTACTTC
NA	NA	TRBV5-1	TRBJ2-2	CASSLDGDPANTGELFF	TGCGCCAGCAGCTTGGACGGTGACCCCGCGAACACCGGGGAGCTGTTTTTT
NA	TRBD2	TRBV6-5	TRBJ2-7	CASSLAGGSYEQYF	TGTGCCAGCAGTTTAGCGGGGGGGAGCTACGAGCAGTACTTC
NA	NA	TRBV2	TRBJ1-2	CASSDRAEAYTF	TGTGCCAGCAGTGATAGGGCCGAGGCCTACACCTTC
NA	TRBD2	TRBV2	TRBJ2-1	CASSRNTGLLAGNNEQFF	TGTGCCAGCAGCAGAAATACAGGTTTGTTAGCGGGAAACAATGAGCAGTTCTTC
NA	TRBD1	TRBV6-5	TRBJ1-2	CASSFNRDRGIYGYTF	TGTGCCAGCAGTTTCAACCGGGACAGGGGTATCTATGGCTACACCTTC
NA	NA	TRBV7-7	TRBJ2-7	CASSLCHHEQYF	TGTGCCAGCAGCTTATGCCACCACGAGCAGTACTTC
NA	NA	TRBV7-2	TRBJ1-4	CASSLDFATNEKLFF	TGTGCCAGCAGCTTAGACTTTGCAACTAATGAAAAACTGTTTTTT
NA	NA	TRBV14	TRBJ2-2	CASKEQENTGELFF	TGTGCCAGCAAGGAACAGGAGAACACCGGGGAGCTGTTTTTT
once	NA	TRBV5-1	TRBJ2-3	CASSETVTDTQYF	TGCGCCAGCAGCGAGACAGTCACAGATACGCAGTATTTT
once	NA	TRBV10-2	TRBJ1-1	CASSELGTYTEAFF	TGCGCCAGCAGTGAACTGGGAACCTACACTGAAGCTTTCTTT
NA	TRBD2	TRBV6-6	TRBJ2-1	CASIGGPGLAENEQFF	TGTGCCAGCATTGGAGGACCGGGACTAGCGGAGAATGAGCAGTTCTTC
NA	TRBD2	TRBV5-8	TRBJ2-3	CASSHNSGRRTDTQYF	TGTGCCAGCAGCCATAATAGCGGGAGGCGCACAGATACGCAGTATTTT